Below, 30 T cell receptor beta chains from the same sample are listed, as sequenced in a study of T cell responses to AZD1222 COVID-19 vaccine. Generated by immunoSEQ multiplex PCR, the TCRdb table keeps only in-frame clones and is missing some. The data show approximately 110,000 clones, with 92% seen just once and roughly 1.2% held by the top ten. The sequenced sample was peripheral blood, obtained on day 0 of AZD1222 vaccination. The source of these receptors is an adult in good health.

V gene TRBV25-1 combines with J gene TRBJ1-2, with 8 positions matching TRBD1. CDR3 size: 13 residues. Germline loops: CDR1 MGHDK, CDR2 SYGVNS. V lost 3 bases and J lost 7; bases outside the gene matches: 4. This chain's CDR3 is CASSELTGAGYTF. The CDR3 DNA sequence: TGTGCCAGCAGTGAGTTGACAGGGGCTGGCTACACCTTC.

V is TRBV19 and J is TRBJ2-2, with 8 bases fitting TRBD1. V trimming: 9 bases; J trimming: 0 bases; junction bases outside the gene matches: 6. Germline V CDR1 and CDR2: LNHDA, SQIVND (reference sequence). This CDR3 has 15 residues. In nucleotides, the CDR3 is TGTGCCAGCCGTCCACAGGGGGCGAACACCGGGGAGCTGTTTTTT. It specifies CASRPQGANTGELFF.

V usage is TRBV7-3 and J usage is TRBJ2-2; no reliable D call. Germline V CDR1 and CDR2: SGHTA, FQGTGA. This CDR3 has 14 residues. The ends were cut back, 3 bases at V and 4 bases at J, with 9 bases in the middle. The CDR3 loop is CASSFDGGTGELFF. The DNA of the CDR3 is TGTGCCAGCAGCTTCGATGGTGGCACCGGGGAGCTGTTTTTT.

The chain carries TRBV5-1 and TRBJ2-7; D uncertain. CDR3 length: 13 amino acids. Germline V gene sequence: CDR1 SGHRS, CDR2 YFSETQ. V lost 5 bases and J lost 6, with 15 bases in between. The CDR3 nucleotides read TGCGCCAGCAGATCAATTGTCTCCCCCGAGCAGTACTTC. This codes for CASRSIVSPEQYF.

This sequence joins TRBV5-6 and TRBJ2-7, with 7 bases matching TRBD1. Germline loops: CDR1 SGHDT, CDR2 YYEEEE. CDR3 length: 15 residues. The V and J ends lost 4 bases and 0 bases, in that order; junction bases with no gene match: 7. The CDR3 DNA reads as TGTGCCAGCAGCCTAGGACAGGTTCGCTCCTACGAGCAGTACTTC. Its translation: CASSLGQVRSYEQYF.

The rearrangement links TRBV19 to TRBJ2-3; 7 bases align to TRBD1. V lost 6 bases to trimming and J lost 0 bases; unmatched junction nucleotides: 3. This CDR3 is 14 amino acids long. CDR1 is LNHDA, CDR2 SQIVND, per germline (reference sequence). In DNA form, the CDR3 reads TGTGCCAGTAGGTGGGACAGTAGCACAGATACGCAGTATTTT. Protein product: CASRWDSSTDTQYF.

The chain joins TRBV4-1 to TRBJ2-3, with no clear D. CDR1 and CDR2 from the germline V gene are MGHRA and YSYEKL. V dropped 0 bases and J dropped 5 bases, with 18 bases sitting between them. The CDR3 has 17 residues. The CDR3, as DNA: TGCGCCAGCAGCCAAGAAAGGGTAGCTTCATCCCAAGATACGCAGTATTTT. Translated: CASSQERVASSQDTQYF.

The rearrangement links TRBV7-9 to TRBJ2-3, with 10 positions matching TRBD1. From germline, CDR1 is SEHNR and CDR2 FQNEAQ (reference sequence). This CDR3 is 14 amino acids long. Trimming removed 6 bases from V and 6 bases from J; junction bases left unmatched: 6. The DNA for the CDR3 is TGTGCCAGCAGTAGGGACAGGGGATCCGATACGCAGTATTTT. Its protein product is CASSRDRGSDTQYF.

The J gene is TRBJ1-1, the V gene TRBV7-9, with a possible D match to TRBD1 (5 bases). V gave up 10 bases and J gave up 6 bases, with 12 bases separating them. The CDR3 sequence is 11 residues long. Germline assignment: CDR1 SEHNR and CDR2 FQNEAQ (reference sequence). CDR3 in amino acids: CATLPGPEAFF. As DNA, the CDR3 is TGTGCCACCCTACCGGGACCTGAAGCTTTCTTT.

This chain connects TRBV6-5 to TRBJ1-1; unclear D gene. This CDR3 contains 13 residues. Trimming shortened V by 4 bases and J by 1 base, and 7 bases separated the two germline ends. The germline V gene has CDR1 MNHEY and CDR2 SVGAGI. The chain's CDR3 is CASSLAGNTEAFF. CDR3 nucleotide sequence: TGTGCCAGCAGTTTGGCGGGGAACACTGAAGCTTTCTTT.

The rearrangement links TRBV9 to TRBJ1-1; possibly TRBD1 for D (5 bases). The length of the CDR3 is 14 residues. V lost 0 bases and J 7 bases, leaving 13 bases between the germline ends. Germline V gene lookup returns CDR1 SGDLS and CDR2 YYNGEE. The CDR3 protein is CASSVAGGSLEAFF. The CDR3 coding sequence is TGTGCCAGCAGCGTAGCGGGGGGGAGCCTTGAAGCTTTCTTT.

This sequence joins TRBV3-1 (or the pseudogene TRBV3-2) and TRBJ1-5; D is uncertain. Germline V lookup: CDR1 LGHDT, CDR2 YNNKEL (reference sequence). This CDR3 contains 13 residues. Trimming left V 0 bases short and J 5 bases short, with 5 bases between. CDR3 nucleotides: TGTGCCAGCAGCCAAGAAATCTATCAGCCCCAGCATTTT. Amino acid sequence: CASSQEIYQPQHF.

This chain links TRBV19 with TRBJ2-7; TRBD1 aligns across 8 bases. Germline CDR1 reads LNHDA; CDR2 reads SQIVND (reference sequence). V dropped 5 bases and J dropped 4; count of bases not matched to a gene: 4. CDR3 length: 13 residues. The CDR3 nucleotides read TGTGCCAGTAGTCCCACAGGGGGGTACGAGCAGTACTTC. It is translated as CASSPTGGYEQYF.

This clone showed up just a few times. The chain joins TRBV11-3 to TRBJ2-1; 11 nucleotides agree with TRBD1. CDR3 length: 14 amino acids. Germline V gene data show CDR1 as SGHNT and CDR2 as YENEEA. The junction had 4 bases not matched to a gene; V was cut back by 5 bases and J by 7 bases. Written as DNA, the CDR3 is TGTGCCAGCAGCGTCCGGGACAGGGGGAATGAGCAGTTCTTC. It translates to CASSVRDRGNEQFF.

This clone was picked up one time. This chain connects TRBV27 to TRBJ1-1; TRBD1 agrees at 7 bases. This CDR3 contains 14 residues. In germline, CDR1 is MNHEY, CDR2 SMNVEV (reference sequence). V was pared by 7 bases and J by 3 bases, with 8 bases of the junction left unmatched. This CDR3 reads CASNKGARDTEAFF. The CDR3 DNA sequence: TGTGCCAGCAACAAGGGGGCGAGGGACACTGAAGCTTTCTTT.

The table lists this clone with a count of one. CDR3 bases: TGTGCCAGCAGCTACCATGGGGGGCGGACTGGAAACACCATATATTTT. Residues: CASSYHGGRTGNTIYF. V usage is TRBV6-6 and J usage is TRBJ1-3; D might be TRBD1 (6 bases). The CDR3 is 16 residues long. V was shortened by 6 bases and J by 2 bases, with 17 bases between the two germline ends. The germline CDR1 and CDR2 sequences are MNHNY and SVGAGI (reference sequence).

The chain recombines TRBV28 with TRBJ1-5; TRBD1 might be the D (6 bases). Looked up from germline, CDR1 is MDHEN and CDR2 is SYDVKM. V gave up 3 bases and J gave up 6 bases, with 15 bases separating them. This CDR3 region has 15 residues. CDR3 DNA sequence: TGTGCCAGCAGTTTCGCGACAGGAAGGGGTCAGCCCCAGCATTTT. Its translation is CASSFATGRGQPQHF.

This clone has only one observation. J is TRBJ1-1 and V is TRBV7-9; TRBD1 might be the D (6 bases). CDR1 SEHNR and CDR2 FQNEAQ come from the germline V gene (reference sequence). Between the trimmed V and J ends, which lost 5 bases and 5 bases, there was a span of 12 bases. CDR3 size: 13 residues. CDR3 sequence (DNA): TGTGCCAGCAGCGACGACAGGAGGACTGAAGCTTTCTTT. Translating it yields CASSDDRRTEAFF.

The chain combines TRBV9 with TRBJ2-5, with a tentative D call TRBD2 (6 bases). Germline CDR1 reads SGDLS; CDR2 reads YYNGEE. CDR3 length: 14 amino acids. V lost 0 bases to trimming and J lost 1 base, with 7 bases between them. Here the CDR3 reads CASSVGGLQETQYF. Written as DNA, the CDR3 is TGTGCCAGCAGCGTAGGGGGACTCCAAGAGACCCAGTACTTC.

This rearrangement joins TRBV3-1 (or the pseudogene TRBV3-2) to TRBJ2-5, with 7 bases identical to TRBD2. V trimming: 1 base; J trimming: 2 bases; junction bases outside the gene matches: 4. CDR3 length equals 15 residues. Germline CDR1 and CDR2: LGHDT and YNNKEL (reference sequence). This CDR3 reads CASSQGRAGQETQYF. CDR3 DNA sequence: TGTGCCAGCAGCCAAGGCCGAGCGGGACAAGAGACCCAGTACTTC.

This rearrangement joins TRBV19 to TRBJ1-2, with 9 bases fitting TRBD1. Germline trimming cut 3 bases from V and 9 bases from J; bases unmatched to any gene: 8. Germline V lookup: CDR1 LNHDA, CDR2 SQIVND (reference sequence). This CDR3 has 14 residues. The CDR3 sequence: CASSIGQGKGSYTF. The CDR3 DNA is TGTGCCAGTAGTATTGGACAGGGGAAGGGAAGCTACACCTTC.

This sequence joins TRBV6-2 or TRBV6-3 and TRBJ2-1, with 7 positions matching TRBD1. This CDR3 contains 14 residues. J lost 9 bases, V lost 2 bases, and 7 bases had no gene match. Germline assignment: CDR1 MNHEY and CDR2 SVGEGT. As DNA, the CDR3 is TGTGCCAGCAGTTACCGTGGGACAGTGGGTGAGCAGTTCTTC. Its translation: CASSYRGTVGEQFF.

The chain recombines TRBV19 with TRBJ2-5; no reliable D call. The CDR3 extends over 14 amino acids. CDR1 and CDR2 from the germline V gene are LNHDA and SQIVND (reference sequence). V lost 3 bases and J lost 0, with 8 bases in between. The CDR3 spells CASSISANQETQYF. The DNA for the CDR3 is TGTGCCAGTAGTATCAGCGCGAACCAAGAGACCCAGTACTTC.

The rearrangement links TRBV19 to TRBJ2-5; a weak D match, TRBD2 (5 bases). The CDR3 consists of 14 residues. The germline V gene encodes CDR1 LNHDA and CDR2 SQIVND (reference sequence). V was pared by 8 bases and J by 1 base, with 14 bases between. Here the CDR3 DNA reads TGTGCCAGTGGGAAGTGGGAGATCCAAGAGACCCAGTACTTC. Translated, it gives CASGKWEIQETQYF.

The chain joins TRBV4-3 to TRBJ1-5, with D unresolved. CDR3 length: 13 residues. CDR1 and CDR2 (germline): LGHNA, YSLEER. V was cut by 3 bases and J by 7 bases, with 10 bases left in between. CDR3 amino acids: CASSQEREQPQHF. The CDR3 nucleotides are TGCGCCAGCAGCCAGGAGAGGGAGCAGCCCCAGCATTTT.

This chain links TRBV9 with TRBJ1-6; D is ambiguous. The germline V gene has CDR1 SGDLS and CDR2 YYNGEE. The CDR3 totals 12 residues. The V and J ends lost 4 bases and 10 bases respectively, with 9 bases between them. CDR3 DNA: TGTGCCAGCAGCCCGTTAGAGTCACCCCTCCACTTT. Residues: CASSPLESPLHF.

The chain is built from TRBV19 and TRBJ2-7, with 9 bases identical to TRBD2. Looked up from germline, CDR1 is LNHDA and CDR2 is SQIVND (reference sequence). V trimming: 9 bases; J trimming: 2 bases; junction bases outside the gene matches: 11. There are 15 residues in the CDR3. CDR3 sequence: CASIRAAGGPYEQYF. CDR3 bases: TGTGCCAGCATACGGGCTGCGGGAGGGCCCTACGAGCAGTACTTC.

The gene calls are TRBV7-2 and TRBJ2-2; the match to TRBD1 covers 7 bases. Germline trimming cut 4 bases from V and 4 bases from J; bases unmatched to any gene: 6. The germline gives CDR1 SGHTA, CDR2 FQGNSA. The CDR3 is 15 residues long. The CDR3 loop is CASSWDSGGTGELFF. DNA of the CDR3: TGTGCCAGCAGCTGGGACAGCGGTGGCACCGGGGAGCTGTTTTTT. The full variable domain, rest sourced from reference TRBV7-2 and TRBJ2-2, is GAGVSQSPSNKVTEKGKDVELRCDPISGHTALYWYRQSLGQGLEFLIYFQGNSAPDKSGLPSDRFSAERTGGSVSTLTIQRTQQEDSAVYLCASSWDSGGTGELFFGEGSRLTVL.

V is TRBV12-5 and J is TRBJ2-1; D is uncertain. The germline CDR1 and CDR2 sequences are LGHNT and FRNRAP. CDR3 length equals 13 residues. V dropped 4 bases and J dropped 7 bases, with 11 bases sitting between them. As DNA, the CDR3 is TGTGCTAGTGGTTATAGGCTCGGGAATGAGCAGTTCTTC. Encoded protein: CASGYRLGNEQFF.

The chain joins TRBV6-1 to TRBJ1-2; no definite D call. Germline V CDR1 and CDR2: MNHNS, SASEGT. The CDR3 is 12 residues long. The V end was cut by 2 bases, the J end by 7 bases, with 8 bases between. The CDR3 loop is CASSERGTGYTF. The CDR3 nucleotides are TGTGCCAGCAGTGAACGGGGTACTGGCTACACCTTC.